The 19 T cell receptor beta chains reported below all come from one sample, sequenced in a study of blood T cell repertoires in COVID-19. Using immunoSEQ multiplex PCR, the repertoire was profiled, and TCRdb retains in-frame clones only, with some absent. The table lists more than 250,000 clones, more than 70% of them singletons. The sample taken for sequencing was peripheral blood. The source of these receptors is a woman under 40 with COVID-19, enrolled during active disease.

The chain couples TRBV20-1 to TRBJ1-2; weak D call: TRBD1 (5 bases). CDR1 DFQATT and CDR2 SNEGSKA come from the germline V gene (reference sequence). This CDR3 is 12 amino acids long. V lost 3 bases and J 4 bases, leaving 9 bases between the germline ends. CDR3 amino acids: CSASVGAYGYTF. CDR3 sequence (DNA): TGCAGTGCTAGTGTAGGGGCCTATGGCTACACCTTC.

The chain recombines TRBV3-1 (or the pseudogene TRBV3-2) with TRBJ1-2, with TRBD1 matching over 7 bases. Germline CDR1 reads LGHDT; CDR2 reads YNNKEL (reference sequence). This CDR3 spans 16 amino acids. V dropped 3 bases and J dropped 3; count of bases not matched to a gene: 10. This CDR3 is CASSQLTGTAHYGYTF. DNA of the CDR3: TGTGCCAGCAGCCAGCTAACCGGGACAGCCCACTATGGCTACACCTTC.

The chain combines TRBV28 with TRBJ1-3; 8 bases line up with TRBD1. The germline CDR1 and CDR2 sequences are MDHEN and SYDVKM. The junction had 3 bases not matched to a gene; V was cut back by 1 base and J by 1 base. The CDR3 extends over 16 amino acids. The CDR3 bases are TGTGCCAGCAGTTTATTCCAGGGGGCGTCTGGAAACACCATATATTTT. It specifies CASSLFQGASGNTIYF.

The chain links TRBV9 to TRBJ2-1, with D unresolved. V was trimmed by 4 bases and J by 3 bases, leaving 8 bases between them. This CDR3 spans 13 amino acids. Germline assignment: CDR1 SGDLS and CDR2 YYNGEE. The CDR3 nucleotides read TGTGCCAGCAGCCAGGCCATCTACAATGAGCAGTTCTTC. Residues: CASSQAIYNEQFF.

The chain combines TRBV7-2 with TRBJ2-7; 11 bases are shared with TRBD2. CDR1 is SGHTA and CDR2 is FQGNSA in the germline V gene. The CDR3 contains 19 residues. The V gene end was trimmed by 0 bases and the J gene end by 1 base; junction bases not matched to a gene: 11. The CDR3 nucleotides are TGTGCCAGCAGCTTAGCCCGACCCTGGACTAGCGGGTCTTCCTACGAGCAGTACTTC. This codes for CASSLARPWTSGSSYEQYF.

V gene TRBV1 combines with J gene TRBJ2-5; the table's D call, TRBD2, was not checked against the DNA. TRBV1 is termed a pseudogene. The CDR3 contains 17 residues. The CDR3 region has the DNA TGCACCAGCAGCCAAGATCCGAGGGGAGGGGGACAAGAGACCCAGTACTTC. Translation: CTSSQDPRGGGQETQYF.

The rearrangement uses TRBV24-1 and TRBJ1-2; 7 nucleotides match TRBD1. CDR3 length: 16 amino acids. CDR1 and CDR2 from the germline V gene are KGHDR and SFDVKD. V lost 3 bases and J lost 0; bases outside the gene matches: 6. CDR3 sequence reads: CATSDPRDSSNYGYTF. The CDR3 region has the DNA TGTGCCACCAGTGATCCCCGGGACAGTTCTAACTATGGCTACACCTTC.

The CDR3 bases are TGTGCCAGTAGTATAGACAGCGGGGGGGCCCAAATAAATGAGCAGTTCTTC. This codes for CASSIDSGGAQINEQFF. The chain links TRBV19 to TRBJ2-1, with 10 bases identical to TRBD2. J was trimmed by 7 bases and V by 0 bases; bases with no gene match: 9. Per germline, CDR1 LNHDA and CDR2 SQIVND (reference sequence). The CDR3 is 17 amino acids.

The J gene is TRBJ1-5, the V gene TRBV19; D is unresolved. The CDR3 runs 14 residues. Germline values: CDR1 LNHDA, CDR2 SQIVND (reference sequence). With 2 bases removed from V and 4 bases from J, the gap between germline ends came to 9 bases. CDR3 nucleotide sequence: TGTGCCAGTAGTATACGAGGTCCGAATCAGCCCCAGCATTTT. Protein product: CASSIRGPNQPQHF.

In DNA form, the CDR3 reads TGTGCCACCGGAGACGGCTACGAGCAGTACTTC. It specifies CATGDGYEQYF. The chain has TRBV24-1 and TRBJ2-7, with no clear D. The germline CDR1 and CDR2 sequences are KGHDR and SFDVKD. The CDR3 covers 11 residues. Trimming removed 9 bases at V and 3 bases at J, with 8 bases between.

The V and J genes are TRBV5-1 and TRBJ2-7, with 8 bases that match TRBD1. Germline V gene lookup returns CDR1 SGHRS and CDR2 YFSETQ. The trim removed 4 bases at V and 0 bases at J, leaving 6 bases unmatched. The CDR3 runs 15 residues. The CDR3, as DNA: TGCGCCAGCAGCCCAGGGACAGGCCGCTCCTACGAGCAGTACTTC. Its protein product is CASSPGTGRSYEQYF.

The V and J genes are TRBV15 and TRBJ1-2, with TRBD1 matching over 9 bases. This CDR3 is built from 14 residues. The V segment lost 0 bases and the J segment 7 bases; nucleotides outside the gene matches: 3. Germline assignment: CDR1 LNHNV and CDR2 YYDKDF (reference sequence). The CDR3 DNA reads as TGTGCCACCAGCAGAGATAACAGGGGGCCTGGCTACACCTTC. This codes for CATSRDNRGPGYTF.

The V gene is TRBV10-2, the J gene TRBJ2-1; D is undetermined. This CDR3 comprises 11 residues. Trimming pared 5 bases from V and 7 bases from J, leaving 6 bases between. Germline V gives CDR1 WSHSY, CDR2 SAAADI. The CDR3 here is CASSPRNEQFF. In nucleotides, the CDR3 is TGCGCCAGCAGTCCGAGGAATGAGCAGTTCTTC.

In its sample, this clone was seen a few times. The rearrangement links TRBV7-8 to TRBJ2-1; 9 bases match TRBD2. This CDR3 region has 15 residues. With V trimmed by 1 base and J by 5 bases, 3 bases remained unmatched. Germline assignment: CDR1 SGHVS and CDR2 FQNEAQ. Written as DNA, the CDR3 is TGTGCCAGCAGCTTAGGGCGGGGGGGCAACAATGAGCAGTTCTTC. This gives the protein CASSLGRGGNNEQFF.

This CDR3 reads CASSLVMGELFF. The CDR3 region has the DNA TGTGCCAGCAGCCTGGTAATGGGGGAGCTGTTTTTT. The V and J genes are TRBV5-4 and TRBJ2-2; D uncertain. V gave up 4 bases and J gave up 8 bases, with 9 bases separating them. Looked up from germline, CDR1 is SGHNT and CDR2 is YYREEE (reference sequence). The CDR3 sequence is 12 residues long.

The chain joins TRBV18 to TRBJ1-1; 10 bases map to TRBD1. Germline CDR1 KGHSH, CDR2 LQKENI. The CDR3 loop spans 15 amino acids. The V gene end was trimmed by 1 base and the J gene end by 3 bases; junction bases not matched to a gene: 2. The CDR3 region has the DNA TGTGCCAGCTCACCACTGGGACAGGGGTACACTGAAGCTTTCTTT. Translated, it gives CASSPLGQGYTEAFF.

This clone has more than one count but fewer than ten. This chain connects TRBV7-9 to TRBJ2-2; TRBD2 might be the D (6 bases). Trimming took off 2 bases at V and 7 bases at J, with 11 bases between the two ends. CDR1 and CDR2 from the germline V gene are SEHNR and FQNEAQ (reference sequence). This CDR3 contains 14 residues. The DNA for the CDR3 is TGTGCCAGCAGCTTACGGGGGATTGGCGGGGAGCTGTTTTTT. Encoded protein: CASSLRGIGGELFF.

The chain joins TRBV6-1 to TRBJ2-1; D possibly corresponds to TRBD2 (6 bases). Germline CDR1 reads MNHNS; CDR2 reads SASEGT. The CDR3 contains 15 residues. V lost 3 bases to trimming and J lost 7 bases, with 16 bases between them. The CDR3 DNA sequence: TGTGCCAGCAGTGATGGGTACGGAGGGGCTAATGAGCAGTTCTTC. Translated: CASSDGYGGANEQFF.

The rearrangement joins TRBV5-1 to TRBJ1-1, with 7 bases identical to TRBD1. Losses at the gene ends were 5 bases for V and 0 bases for J; bases not matched to a gene: 16. Germline V gene lookup returns CDR1 SGHRS and CDR2 YFSETQ. The CDR3 is made up of 18 amino acids. CDR3 loop: CASSRDSQAMGMNTEAFF. The CDR3 bases are TGCGCCAGCAGTCGGGACAGCCAGGCTATGGGAATGAACACTGAAGCTTTCTTT.